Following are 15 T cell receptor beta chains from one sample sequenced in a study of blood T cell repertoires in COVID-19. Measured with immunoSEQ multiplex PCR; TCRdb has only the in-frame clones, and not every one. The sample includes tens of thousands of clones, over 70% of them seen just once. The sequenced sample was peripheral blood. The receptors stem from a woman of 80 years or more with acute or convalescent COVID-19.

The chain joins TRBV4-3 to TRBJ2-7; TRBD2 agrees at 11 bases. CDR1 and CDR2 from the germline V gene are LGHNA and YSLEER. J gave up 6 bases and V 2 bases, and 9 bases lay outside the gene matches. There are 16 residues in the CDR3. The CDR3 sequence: CASSQSISGRAGEQYF. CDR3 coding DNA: TGCGCCAGCAGCCAAAGCATTAGCGGGAGGGCCGGCGAGCAGTACTTC.

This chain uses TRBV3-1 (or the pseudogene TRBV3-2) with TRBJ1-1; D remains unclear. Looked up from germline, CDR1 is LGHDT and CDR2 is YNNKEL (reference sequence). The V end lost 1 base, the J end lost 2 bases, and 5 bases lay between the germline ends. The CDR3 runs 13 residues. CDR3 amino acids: CASSQAFNTEAFF. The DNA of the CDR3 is TGTGCCAGCAGCCAAGCCTTTAACACTGAAGCTTTCTTT.

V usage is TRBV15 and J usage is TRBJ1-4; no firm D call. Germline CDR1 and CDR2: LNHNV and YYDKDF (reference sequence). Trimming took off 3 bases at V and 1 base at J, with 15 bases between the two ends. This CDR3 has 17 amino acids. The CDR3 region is CATSSPPSFITNEKLFF. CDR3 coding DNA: TGTGCCACCAGCAGCCCACCCAGTTTTATAACTAATGAAAAACTGTTTTTT.

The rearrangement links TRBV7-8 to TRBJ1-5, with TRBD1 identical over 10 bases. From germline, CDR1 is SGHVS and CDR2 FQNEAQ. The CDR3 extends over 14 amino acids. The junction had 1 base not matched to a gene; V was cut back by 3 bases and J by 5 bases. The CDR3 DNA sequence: TGTGCCAGCAGCTTGACAGGGGGCGATCAGCCCCAGCATTTT. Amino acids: CASSLTGGDQPQHF.

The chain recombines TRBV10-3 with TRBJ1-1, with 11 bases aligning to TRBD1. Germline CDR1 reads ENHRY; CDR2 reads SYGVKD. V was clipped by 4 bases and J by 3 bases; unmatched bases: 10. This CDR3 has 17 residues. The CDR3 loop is CAISAGQGAPGDTEAFF. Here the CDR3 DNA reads TGTGCCATCAGTGCAGGACAGGGGGCACCCGGGGACACTGAAGCTTTCTTT.

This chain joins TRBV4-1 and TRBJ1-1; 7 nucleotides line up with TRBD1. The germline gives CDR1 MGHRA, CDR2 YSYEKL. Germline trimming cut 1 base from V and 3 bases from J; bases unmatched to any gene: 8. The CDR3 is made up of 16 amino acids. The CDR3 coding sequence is TGCGCCAGCAGCCAAGGGCCCCTCGGGACAGACACTGAAGCTTTCTTT. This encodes CASSQGPLGTDTEAFF.

The CDR3 here is CASSLRGGSTEAFF. CDR3 coding DNA: TGTGCCAGCAGCTTGCGCGGGGGAAGCACTGAAGCTTTCTTT. The chain has TRBV5-6 and TRBJ1-1, with D perhaps matching TRBD1 (5 bases). This CDR3 spans 14 amino acids. Looked up from germline, CDR1 is SGHDT and CDR2 is YYEEEE. The V end was cut by 1 base, the J end by 4 bases, with 11 bases between.

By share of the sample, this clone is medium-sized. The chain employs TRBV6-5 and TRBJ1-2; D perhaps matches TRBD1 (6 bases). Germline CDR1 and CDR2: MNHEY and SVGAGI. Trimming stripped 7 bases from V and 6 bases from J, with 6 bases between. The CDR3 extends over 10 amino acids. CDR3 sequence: CASNRDGYTF. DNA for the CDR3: TGTGCCAGCAACAGGGATGGCTACACCTTC.

CDR3 amino acids: CASSTGTGLSTDTQYF. The CDR3 DNA is TGTGCCAGCAGCACCGGCACGGGACTTAGCACAGATACGCAGTATTTT. V gene TRBV7-2 combines with J gene TRBJ2-3; D is possibly TRBD2 (6 bases). In germline, CDR1 is SGHTA, CDR2 FQGNSA. Trimming stripped 5 bases from V and 0 bases from J, with 15 bases between. There are 16 residues in the CDR3.

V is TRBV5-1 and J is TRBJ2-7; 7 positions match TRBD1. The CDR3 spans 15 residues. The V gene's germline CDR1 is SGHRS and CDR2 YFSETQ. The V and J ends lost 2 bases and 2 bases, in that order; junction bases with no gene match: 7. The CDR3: CASSLSGTVPYEQYF. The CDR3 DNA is TGCGCCAGCAGCTTATCCGGGACAGTCCCCTACGAGCAGTACTTC.

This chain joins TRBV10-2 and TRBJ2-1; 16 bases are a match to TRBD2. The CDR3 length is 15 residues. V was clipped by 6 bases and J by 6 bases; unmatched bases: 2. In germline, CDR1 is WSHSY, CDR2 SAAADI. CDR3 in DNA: TGCGCCAGCAGGGGGACTAGCGGGAGGGGCAATGAGCAGTTCTTC. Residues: CASRGTSGRGNEQFF.

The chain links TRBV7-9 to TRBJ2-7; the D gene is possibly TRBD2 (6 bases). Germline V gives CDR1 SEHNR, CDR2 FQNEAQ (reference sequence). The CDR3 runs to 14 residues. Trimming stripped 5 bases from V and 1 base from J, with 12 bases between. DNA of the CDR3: TGTGCCAGCAGCAACGGGGGTCAATCCTACGAGCAGTACTTC. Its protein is CASSNGGQSYEQYF.

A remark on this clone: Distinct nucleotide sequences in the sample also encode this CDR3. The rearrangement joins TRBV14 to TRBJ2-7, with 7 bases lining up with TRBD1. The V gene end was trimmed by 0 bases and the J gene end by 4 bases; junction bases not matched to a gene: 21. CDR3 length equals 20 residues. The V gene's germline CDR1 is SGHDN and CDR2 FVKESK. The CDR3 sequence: CASSQDWRESKDRPTYEQYF. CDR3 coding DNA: TGTGCCAGCAGCCAAGATTGGAGAGAGAGTAAGGACAGGCCGACTTACGAGCAGTACTTC. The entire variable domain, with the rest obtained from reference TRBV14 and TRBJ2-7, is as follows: EAGVTQFPSHSVIEKGQTVTLRCDPISGHDNLYWYRRVMGKEIKFLLHFVKESKQDESGMPNNRFLAERTGGTYSTLKVQPAELEDSGVYFCASSQDWRESKDRPTYEQYFGPGTRLTVT.

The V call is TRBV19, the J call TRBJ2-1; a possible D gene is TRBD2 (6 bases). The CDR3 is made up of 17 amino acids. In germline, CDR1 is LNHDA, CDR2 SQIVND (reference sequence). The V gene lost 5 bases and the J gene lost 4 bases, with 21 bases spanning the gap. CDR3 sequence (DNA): TGTGCCAGTAGTGCCCCCCCCGGTAGCGGCCCTTACAATGAGCAGTTCTTC. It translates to CASSAPPGSGPYNEQFF. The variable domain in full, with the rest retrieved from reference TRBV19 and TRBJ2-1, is DGGITQSPKYLFRKEGQNVTLSCEQNLNHDAMYWYRQDPGQGLRLIYYSQIVNDFQKGDIAEGYSVSREKKESFPLTVTSAQKNPTAFYLCASSAPPGSGPYNEQFFGPGTRLTVL.

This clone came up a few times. In nucleotides, the CDR3 is TGCAGCGCAGAGCGGGAGTGGTACAATGAGCAGTTCTTC. As protein: CSAEREWYNEQFF. The chain couples TRBV29-1 to TRBJ2-1; 8 nucleotides match TRBD2. The germline CDR1 and CDR2 sequences are SQVTM and ANQGSEA. CDR3 length: 13 residues. J gave up 4 bases and V 7 bases, and 6 bases lay outside the gene matches.